Below, one T cell receptor beta chain is given with its context. This entry comes from a study of T cell changes during pregnancy in multiple sclerosis. Generated by immunoSEQ multiplex PCR, the TCRdb table keeps only in-frame clones and is missing some. Among about 50,000 clones, around nine tenths were seen once, and the ten largest hold 0.39%. The CDR3 runs to 15 residues. This clonotype was sampled from a female donor with multiple sclerosis, enrolled in a pregnancy study. This chain links TRBV21-1 with TRBJ2-7; TRBD1, as called in the table, went unchecked against the DNA. TRBV21-1 is annotated as a pseudogene. The specimen comprised CD4+ T cells from peripheral blood mononuclear cells, sampled after pregnancy. In DNA, the CDR3 is TGTGCCGTCAATGGTATCACAGGAACCACCTACGAGCAGTACTTC. Residues: CAVNGITGTTYEQYF.